This note documents a single T cell receptor beta chain sequence. Its cognate antigen is unknown. The sample comes from a study of T cell repertoires in cytomegalovirus infection. Overall study context: Public signatures in TCR beta pointed to CMV infection and matching HLA type.

Study-wide results and limits: In two of eight donors, the top clonotype was HLA-C-restricted CMV-specific.

CDR1 SGHRS and CDR2 YFSETQ come from the germline V gene. The V and J ends lost 0 bases and 3 bases respectively, with 12 bases between them. CDR3 length: 15 residues. TCRdb processed the reads anew with MiXCR; each CDR3 protein has one entry. The sample has fewer than 900,000 distinct CDR3 sequences; 25% to 30% are singletons. The chain carries TRBV5-1 and TRBJ1-1; D call uncertain. Specimen: cultured CD8+ T cells from PBMCs, collected from culture after CMV antigen stimulation. This TCR derives from a human donor in good health (CMV status not recorded). Some clones in this sample may be carry-over from other donors' samples. CDR3 amino acids: CASSLVSGLYTEAFF. The CDR3 region has the DNA TGCGCCAGCAGCTTGGTCTCCGGATTGTACACTGAAGCTTTCTTT.